What follows are 31 T cell receptor beta chains derived from one specimen sequenced in a study of identical twins (dated by TCRdb to the mid-2010s). To prepare the library, 5' RACE was applied. Sequencing was carried out with an Illumina HiSeq 2000. The raw public reads went through TCRdb reprocessing: fastp at Q25, MiXCR clone calling, in-frame beta chains kept. Merged by CDR3 protein, the rows form single entries marked with the most common genes and DNA. In this sample the table shows 500,000 or so distinct CDR3 sequences, 22% of which occur a single time. Of the sample, about 0.91% is held by the ten largest clones. These data were also filed under a second study, of T cells expressing NK-cell markers.

Specimen: CD4+ T cells sorted from blood. All receptors derive from a woman aged 18-29 years in good health.

In its sample, this clonotype was seen a few times. The V call is TRBV20-1, the J call TRBJ1-5; maybe TRBD1 (6 bases). CDR1 is DFQATT and CDR2 is SNEGSKA in the germline V gene (reference sequence). The V end was cut by 3 bases, the J end by 3 bases, with 9 bases between. This CDR3 has 13 amino acids. The DNA of the CDR3 is TGCAGTGCTAGCGGGGGGCTCAATCAGCCCCAGCATTTT. This gives the protein CSASGGLNQPQHF.

This clonotype was found a few times. V and J are TRBV12-3 or TRBV12-4 and TRBJ1-1; D uncertain. Trimming removed 3 bases from V and 5 bases from J, with 7 bases in between. The CDR3 sequence is 12 residues long. DNA of the CDR3: TGTGCCAGCAGTTTCGCGAGGACTGAAGCTTTCTTT. Its translation is CASSFARTEAFF.

The chain combines TRBV14 with TRBJ2-1; no clear D. Per the germline V gene, CDR1 is SGHDN and CDR2 is FVKESK. The V end lost 0 bases, the J end lost 11 bases, and 11 bases lay between the germline ends. The CDR3 is made up of 13 amino acids. For the CDR3, the DNA is TGTGCCAGCAGCCAAGACAGGCCCAAAAAGCAGTTCTTC. Its protein product is CASSQDRPKKQFF.

This clonotype has a handful of counts. This chain links TRBV5-1 with TRBJ2-2; 9 bases fit TRBD1. The CDR3 sequence is 16 residues long. V was clipped by 3 bases and J by 7 bases; unmatched bases: 10. CDR1 and CDR2 (germline): SGHRS, YFSETQ. CDR3 in amino acids: CASSYYGTGRSGELFF. In nucleotides, the CDR3 is TGCGCCAGCAGCTATTACGGGACAGGGCGAAGCGGGGAGCTGTTTTTT.

This clonotype occurred a few times. The CDR3 loop reads CASGIRDSNNEQFF. DNA for the CDR3: TGTGCTAGTGGTATCCGGGACAGCAACAATGAGCAGTTCTTC. The V call is TRBV12-5, the J call TRBJ2-1; 7 nucleotides align to TRBD1. From germline, CDR1 is LGHNT and CDR2 FRNRAP. With 5 bases clipped from V and 5 bases from J, the junction kept 6 bases outside the gene matches. CDR3 length: 14 amino acids.

J is TRBJ2-2 and V is TRBV6-1, with a tentative D call TRBD1 (6 bases). This CDR3 spans 16 amino acids. CDR1 and CDR2 (germline): MNHNS, SASEGT. The ends were cut back, 3 bases at V and 0 bases at J, with 11 bases in the middle. In nucleotides, the CDR3 is TGTGCCAGCAGTGAGTTTGGGGGCGCGAACACCGGGGAGCTGTTTTTT. Its protein is CASSEFGGANTGELFF.

This clonotype was recorded a few times. The chain employs TRBV7-2 and TRBJ2-1; possible D gene TRBD2, 7 bases. CDR3 length equals 14 residues. V was shortened by 5 bases and J by 9 bases, with 17 bases between the two germline ends. The germline gives CDR1 SGHTA, CDR2 FQGNSA. The chain's CDR3 is CASSRDWGGIEQFF. The CDR3 DNA follows: TGTGCCAGCAGCCGAGACTGGGGGGGCATTGAGCAGTTCTTC.

In its sample, this clonotype was seen once. V is TRBV20-1 and J is TRBJ2-1; 7 positions match TRBD2. CDR1 and CDR2 (germline): DFQATT, SNEGSKA (reference sequence). The CDR3 consists of 16 residues. V lost 0 bases and J lost 4; bases outside the gene matches: 9. CDR3 amino acids: CSARDPMGGTYNEQFF. CDR3 coding DNA: TGCAGTGCTAGAGATCCTATGGGAGGGACGTACAATGAGCAGTTCTTC.

The chain carries TRBV18 and TRBJ2-7, with 10 bases that match TRBD2. J gave up 3 bases and V 4 bases, and 6 bases lay outside the gene matches. Germline V lookup: CDR1 KGHSH, CDR2 LQKENI. The CDR3 sequence is 15 residues long. The chain's CDR3 is CASSLPLAGGYEQYF. CDR3 sequence (DNA): TGTGCCAGCTCACTGCCATTAGCGGGAGGCTACGAGCAGTACTTC.

This clonotype was counted at least ten times. This chain connects TRBV20-1 to TRBJ2-1; D not certain. The ends were cut back, 0 bases at V and 7 bases at J, with 7 bases in the middle. The CDR3 extends over 12 amino acids. Germline CDR1 is DFQATT and CDR2 is SNEGSKA (reference sequence). The CDR3 DNA follows: TGCAGTGCTAGAGACATGAAAAATGAGCAGTTCTTC. This codes for CSARDMKNEQFF.

This sequence joins TRBV29-1 and TRBJ1-1; 8 bases are shared with TRBD1. The ends lost 6 bases at V and 5 bases at J; junction bases unmatched: 14. The CDR3 has 15 amino acids. The germline V gene has CDR1 SQVTM and CDR2 ANQGSEA. CDR3 protein: CSVINGQGMRTEAFF. DNA of the CDR3: TGCAGCGTCATAAATGGACAGGGAATGAGAACTGAAGCTTTCTTT.

The chain recombines TRBV6-6 with TRBJ2-1, with 7 positions matching TRBD1. V lost 8 bases and J lost 6; bases outside the gene matches: 4. Germline values: CDR1 MNHNY, CDR2 SVGAGI (reference sequence). The CDR3 covers 12 residues. CDR3 in amino acids: CASGSGGNEQFF. The CDR3 DNA follows: TGTGCCAGCGGGTCAGGGGGCAATGAGCAGTTCTTC.

This clonotype was counted between two and nine times. V is TRBV20-1 and J is TRBJ2-1; D is possibly TRBD2 (7 bases). The CDR3 sequence is 14 residues long. Germline V gene data show CDR1 as DFQATT and CDR2 as SNEGSKA (reference sequence). V was clipped by 4 bases and J by 4 bases, with 14 bases between them. This chain's CDR3 is CSAKGGLMYNEQFF. The CDR3 DNA follows: TGCAGTGCTAAGGGGGGGCTAATGTACAATGAGCAGTTCTTC.

V gene TRBV20-1 combines with J gene TRBJ2-7, with a tentative D call TRBD2 (6 bases). V gave up 5 bases and J gave up 4 bases, with 24 bases separating them. Germline CDR1 and CDR2: DFQATT and SNEGSKA (reference sequence). CDR3 length equals 16 residues. CDR3 nucleotide sequence: TGCAGTGCTCCCTCGAATTCCCCGGGAGTTCCATACGAGCAGTACTTC. As protein: CSAPSNSPGVPYEQYF.

The chain recombines TRBV5-5 with TRBJ1-1; maybe TRBD1 (6 bases). Germline CDR1 and CDR2: SGHKS and YYEKEE (reference sequence). The CDR3 length is 11 residues. V lost 7 bases and J 5 bases, leaving 9 bases between the germline ends. CDR3 DNA sequence: TGTGCCAGCGAAGGGGGGACTGAAGCTTTCTTT. This translates into CASEGGTEAFF. The complete variable domain, with remaining parts taken from reference TRBV5-5 and TRBJ1-1, reads DAGVTQSPTHLIKTRGQQVTLRCSPISGHKSVSWYQQVLGQGPQFIFQYYEKEERGRGNFPDRFSARQFPNYSSELNVNALLLGDSALYLCASEGGTEAFFGQGTRLTVV.

The CDR3 region has the DNA TGCAGTGCCACTTTAGCGGGAGAAGAGCAGTACTTC. Its translation: CSATLAGEEQYF. The chain joins TRBV20-1 to TRBJ2-7, with 9 bases lining up with TRBD2. Germline V gene lookup returns CDR1 DFQATT and CDR2 SNEGSKA (reference sequence). The V segment lost 6 bases and the J segment 7 bases; nucleotides outside the gene matches: 7. The CDR3 extends over 12 amino acids.

The table lists this clonotype with a few counts. The CDR3 nucleotides are TGCGCCAGCAGCCCAGCGGGGGGCGCGAACACCGGGGAGCTGTTTTTT. Its protein product is CASSPAGGANTGELFF. The rearrangement uses TRBV5-1 and TRBJ2-2; TRBD2 matches at 9 bases. Trimming at V came to 4 bases and at J to 0 bases, leaving 4 bases not matched to a gene. This CDR3 comprises 16 residues. Germline V gene sequence: CDR1 SGHRS, CDR2 YFSETQ.

The chain is built from TRBV20-1 and TRBJ2-4, with D tentatively TRBD1 (5 bases). Trimming removed 6 bases at V and 6 bases at J, with 15 bases between. CDR1 DFQATT and CDR2 SNEGSKA come from the germline V gene (reference sequence). The CDR3 length is 13 residues. CDR3 DNA sequence: TGCAGTGCCAGGGCAGTTGGGCCAAACATTCAGTACTTC. Encoded protein: CSARAVGPNIQYF.

The sample holds a few counts of this clonotype. V gene TRBV11-2 combines with J gene TRBJ2-2; D gene unclear. CDR3 length: 11 residues. The V and J ends lost 5 bases and 12 bases respectively, with 10 bases between them. Germline CDR1 is SGHAT and CDR2 is FQNNGV. CDR3 DNA: TGTGCCAGCAGCCCGCTCTCCCAGCTGTTTTTT. Protein: CASSPLSQLFF.

A few counts support this clonotype. CDR3 protein: CASSQGQDGGNGYTF. In DNA form, the CDR3 reads TGTGCCAGCAGCCAAGGACAGGACGGTGGCAATGGCTACACCTTC. The J gene is TRBJ1-2, the V gene TRBV3-1; the D gene is possibly TRBD1 (6 bases). The CDR3 totals 15 residues. V shed 1 base and J shed 6 bases, with 15 bases lying between them. CDR1 LGHDT and CDR2 YNNKEL come from the germline V gene (reference sequence).

In DNA form, the CDR3 reads TGTGCCAGCAGCCTGACTCCCGGCTTATCCTACGAGCAGTACTTC. It translates to CASSLTPGLSYEQYF. This sequence joins TRBV7-2 and TRBJ2-7; no clear D gene. The CDR3 is made up of 15 amino acids. V was pared by 5 bases and J by 1 base, with 15 bases between. Germline V gene lookup returns CDR1 SGHTA and CDR2 FQGNSA.

This rearrangement joins TRBV7-2 to TRBJ2-7; 7 bases agree with TRBD2. J was trimmed by 7 bases and V by 1 base; bases with no gene match: 13. CDR1 is SGHTA, CDR2 FQGNSA, per germline. The CDR3 is 16 residues long. The CDR3, as DNA: TGTGCCAGCAGCTTAGAATTGGGCGGGGGTCTGAAGGAGCAGTACTTC. Amino acid sequence: CASSLELGGGLKEQYF.

As for this clonotype: At one boundary the junction diverges from the germline segment, which might be a read error. V is TRBV20-1 and J is TRBJ2-3, with D perhaps TRBD2 (6 bases). This CDR3 region has 14 residues. Germline CDR1 and CDR2: DFQATT and SNEGSKA (reference sequence). The CDR3, as DNA: TGCAGTGCTAGTTCCGGGGGTAGCACAGCTACGCAGTATTTT. Amino acid sequence: CSASSGGSTATQYF.

The V call is TRBV23-1, the J call TRBJ1-6, with a tentative D call TRBD1 (5 bases). TRBV23-1 is known as an ORF, though its function is uncertain. CDR3 size: 14 residues. V lost 0 bases, J lost 7 bases, and 7 bases lay in between. CDR3 nucleotides: TGCGCCAGCAGTCAATCGTGGGACAATTCACCCCTCCACTTT. Translation: CASSQSWDNSPLHF.

V is TRBV6-1 and J is TRBJ1-2; D not certain. The CDR3 length is 13 residues. V gave up 6 bases and J gave up 6 bases, with 14 bases separating them. The germline CDR1 and CDR2 sequences are MNHNS and SASEGT. CDR3 coding DNA: TGTGCCAGCAGGACCCACATTATGCATGGCTACACCTTC. Its protein is CASRTHIMHGYTF.

This clonotype has a handful of counts. The V call is TRBV5-8, the J call TRBJ2-1; unclear D gene. The germline CDR1 and CDR2 sequences are SGHTS and YDEGEE. This CDR3 has 13 amino acids. V dropped 9 bases and J dropped 1 base, with 11 bases sitting between them. The CDR3 DNA is TGTGCCACGGTAAAGAGATCCTACAATGAGCAGTTCTTC. Its translation is CATVKRSYNEQFF.

This clonotype was observed a few times. The V call is TRBV6-2 or TRBV6-3, the J call TRBJ1-1; TRBD1 is a possible D gene (6 bases). Trimming took 7 bases from V and 0 from J, leaving 15 bases between them. The germline gives CDR1 MNHEY, CDR2 SVGEGT. The CDR3 sequence is 15 residues long. CDR3 loop: CASTGTFALNTEAFF. The CDR3 DNA sequence: TGTGCCAGCACTGGGACATTTGCCCTGAACACTGAAGCTTTCTTT.

V usage is TRBV4-2 and J usage is TRBJ2-3; D possibly uses TRBD1 or TRBD2 (6 bases each). CDR1 LGHNA and CDR2 YNFKEQ come from the germline V gene. Deletions cut 1 base from V and 7 bases from J, with 18 bases between. There are 16 residues in the CDR3. DNA of the CDR3: TGTGCCAGCAGCCAAGGCTCCCGGGCGGGACAAAATACGCAGTATTTT. Translating it yields CASSQGSRAGQNTQYF.

In this sample, this clonotype turned up a few times. This chain links TRBV4-3 with TRBJ2-7; D could derive from TRBD1 or TRBD2 (5 bases each). Germline V gene lookup returns CDR1 LGHNA and CDR2 YSLEER. Trimming shortened V by 0 bases and J by 6 bases, and 9 bases separated the two germline ends. This CDR3 has 13 amino acids. The CDR3 coding sequence is TGCGCCAGCAGCCAAGATACCGGGGCCGAGCAGTACTTC. Its translation is CASSQDTGAEQYF.

V and J are TRBV9 and TRBJ2-1; D is possibly TRBD2 (6 bases). The CDR3 is 15 residues long. Trimming cost V 3 bases and J 8 bases, with 18 bases left between them. Germline loops: CDR1 SGDLS, CDR2 YYNGEE. Written as DNA, the CDR3 is TGTGCCAGCAGCGCCACTAGCTCGGGTAGCCATGAGCAGTTCTTC. It codes for CASSATSSGSHEQFF.

This clonotype was seen a few times. J is TRBJ1-5 and V is TRBV12-3 or TRBV12-4; TRBD1 aligns across 9 bases. This CDR3 comprises 13 residues. The junction had 2 bases not matched to a gene; V was cut back by 5 bases and J by 6 bases. The CDR3, as DNA: TGTGCCAGCAGTAGGACAGGGGTTCAGCCCCAGCATTTT. It encodes CASSRTGVQPQHF.